These 25 T cell receptor beta chains share one sample of origin, sequenced in a study of shared clonotypes between healthy human individuals. TCRdb's table, derived via immunoSEQ multiplex PCR, lists solely in-frame clones and lacks some. The repertoire consists of about 480,000 clones, with 79% occurring once and the leading ten covering about an eighth. The sequencing input was PBMCs. These receptors all come from a woman in her thirties or forties in good health. Some clones in this sample may be carry-over from other donors' samples.

The chain uses TRBV7-2 and TRBJ2-6; D remains unclear. Trimming took off 6 bases at V and 0 bases at J, with 6 bases between the two ends. CDR1 SGHTA and CDR2 FQGNSA come from the germline V gene. The CDR3 runs 14 residues. The CDR3 DNA follows: TGTGCCAGCAGTCGATTCTCTGGGGCCAACGTCCTGACTTTC. Amino acid sequence: CASSRFSGANVLTF.

J is TRBJ2-5 and V is TRBV28, with D tentatively TRBD1 or TRBD2 (5 bases each). The DNA end is a closer match to TRBJ2-7, so the J assignment may be wrong. The CDR3 loop spans 15 amino acids. From germline, CDR1 is MDHEN and CDR2 SYDVKM. The CDR3 loop reads CASSLGAGSSYEQYF. In DNA form, the CDR3 reads TGTGCCAGCAGTTTAGGGGCAGGGAGCTCCTACGAGCAGTACTTC.

This sequence joins TRBV4-3 and TRBJ2-3; TRBD2 might be the D (6 bases). CDR3 size: 15 residues. The V end lost 1 base, the J end lost 6 bases, and 14 bases lay between the germline ends. The V gene's germline CDR1 is LGHNA and CDR2 YSLEER. CDR3 protein: CASSQGSREEDTQYF. The CDR3 nucleotides are TGCGCCAGCAGCCAAGGTAGTAGGGAGGAGGATACGCAGTATTTT.

This clone has only one observation. This chain joins TRBV12-5 and TRBJ2-1, with TRBD2 matching over 11 bases. The trim removed 0 bases at V and 5 bases at J, leaving 3 bases unmatched. Germline-derived CDR1 and CDR2 are LGHNT and FRNRAP. The CDR3 length is 16 residues. The chain's CDR3 is CASGLVMTSGNNEQFF. For the CDR3, the DNA is TGTGCTAGTGGTTTGGTAATGACTAGCGGGAACAATGAGCAGTTCTTC.

The chain combines TRBV19 with TRBJ2-7; D not certain. From germline, CDR1 is LNHDA and CDR2 SQIVND (reference sequence). With 6 bases removed from V and 3 bases from J, the gap between germline ends came to 12 bases. There are 13 residues in the CDR3. CDR3 loop: CASSLTRYYEQYF. CDR3 DNA: TGTGCCAGTAGCTTAACACGTTACTACGAGCAGTACTTC.

The sample holds many counts of this clone. This rearrangement joins TRBV18 to TRBJ1-1; D is uncertain. Germline V gene lookup returns CDR1 KGHSH and CDR2 LQKENI. V was shortened by 6 bases and J by 1 base, with 12 bases between the two germline ends. This CDR3 has 14 residues. Here the CDR3 DNA reads TGTGCCAGCTCCCCCGGGATTTGGAACACTGAAGCTTTCTTT. This encodes CASSPGIWNTEAFF. Looking up the rest from reference TRBV18 and TRBJ1-1 gives the full variable domain: NAGVMQNPRHLVRRRGQEARLRCSPMKGHSHVYWYRQLPEEGLKFMVYLQKENIIDESGMPKERFSAEFPKEGPSILRIQQVVRGDSAAYFCASSPGIWNTEAFFGQGTRLTVV.

The CDR3 sequence is CATSRLAGERTDTQYF. CDR3 nucleotides: TGTGCCACCAGCAGGTTAGCGGGAGAGAGGACAGATACGCAGTATTTT. The chain links TRBV15 to TRBJ2-3; TRBD2 matches at 9 bases. There are 16 residues in the CDR3. With V trimmed by 3 bases and J by 3 bases, 7 bases remained unmatched. Germline CDR1 reads LNHNV; CDR2 reads YYDKDF (reference sequence).

V is TRBV5-6 and J is TRBJ1-6; 7 bases agree with TRBD1. V lost 0 bases, J lost 5 bases, and 2 bases stayed unmatched. This CDR3 is built from 15 residues. Germline CDR1 SGHDT, CDR2 YYEEEE. In nucleotides, the CDR3 is TGTGCCAGCAGCTTGGGGGACAGAGATAATTCACCCCTCCACTTT. Protein sequence: CASSLGDRDNSPLHF.

V gene TRBV27 combines with J gene TRBJ2-6, with D possibly being TRBD1 or TRBD2 (5 bases each). The V end was cut by 1 base, the J end by 0 bases, with 10 bases between. The CDR3 consists of 17 residues. Germline V CDR1 and CDR2: MNHEY, SMNVEV (reference sequence). Here the CDR3 DNA reads TGTGCCAGCAGTTTATATGGGGGTTACTCTGGGGCCAACGTCCTGACTTTC. Its protein is CASSLYGGYSGANVLTF.

The chain has TRBV5-1 and TRBJ2-5; D is perhaps TRBD2 (6 bases). The germline gives CDR1 SGHRS, CDR2 YFSETQ. This CDR3 contains 14 residues. V was clipped by 7 bases and J by 5 bases, with 18 bases between them. The CDR3 protein is CASSDLSGAETQYF. DNA of the CDR3: TGCGCCAGCTCCGACCTTAGCGGAGCTGAGACCCAGTACTTC.

This chain joins TRBV11-3 and TRBJ2-1, with TRBD2 identical over 10 bases. Germline trimming cut 5 bases from V and 9 bases from J; bases unmatched to any gene: 7. This CDR3 is 14 amino acids long. Per the germline V gene, CDR1 is SGHNT and CDR2 is YENEEA. CDR3 sequence reads: CASSPLAGAGEQFF. DNA of the CDR3: TGTGCCAGCAGCCCCCTAGCGGGAGCAGGTGAGCAGTTCTTC.

This clone was seen only a few times. CDR3 sequence (DNA): TGTGCCAGCAGTTCCTCCCCGGGACAGGGGATCTACGAGCAGTACTTC. Its translation is CASSSSPGQGIYEQYF. This rearrangement joins TRBV6-5 to TRBJ2-7, with 10 positions matching TRBD1. With 4 bases clipped from V and 3 bases from J, the junction kept 9 bases outside the gene matches. CDR1 MNHEY and CDR2 SVGAGI come from the germline V gene. This CDR3 has 16 residues.

This clone was seen only once. This chain joins TRBV11-2 and TRBJ2-1, with D perhaps matching TRBD1 or TRBD2 (6 bases each). Germline CDR1 and CDR2: SGHAT and FQNNGV. CDR3 length: 16 amino acids. V was pared by 3 bases and J by 0 bases, with 12 bases between. In nucleotides, the CDR3 is TGTGCCAGCAGCTTGGGGGCCGGGAGCTCCTACAATGAGCAGTTCTTC. Encoded protein: CASSLGAGSSYNEQFF.

The rearrangement joins TRBV6-5 to TRBJ2-2; D not certain. CDR1 is MNHEY, CDR2 SVGAGI, per germline. Trimming left V 5 bases short and J 6 bases short, with 7 bases between. This CDR3 contains 12 residues. CDR3 DNA sequence: TGTGCCAGCAGTCAATACTCCGGGGAGCTGTTTTTT. It is translated as CASSQYSGELFF.

This clone was observed once. This sequence joins TRBV25-1 and TRBJ2-4, with unresolved D. Looked up from germline, CDR1 is MGHDK and CDR2 is SYGVNS. The CDR3 covers 12 residues. The V end was cut by 4 bases, the J end by 6 bases, with 7 bases between. DNA of the CDR3: TGTGCCAGCAGTGGGCTTAGAAACATTCAGTACTTC. This gives the protein CASSGLRNIQYF.

CDR3 protein: CASSGGYEQYF. The CDR3 region has the DNA TGCGCCAGCAGCGGTGGTTACGAGCAGTACTTC. V usage is TRBV5-1 and J usage is TRBJ2-7; D is undetermined. The CDR3 loop spans 11 amino acids. V lost 4 bases and J 4 bases, leaving 6 bases between the germline ends. Germline loops: CDR1 SGHRS, CDR2 YFSETQ. The whole variable domain, filled in from reference TRBV5-1 and TRBJ2-7, reads KAGVTQTPRYLIKTRGQQVTLSCSPISGHRSVSWYQQTPGQGLQFLFEYFSETQRNKGNFPGRFSGRQFSNSRSEMNVSTLELGDSALYLCASSGGYEQYFGPGTRLTVT.

J is TRBJ2-5 and V is TRBV5-1; 10 bases are a match to TRBD2. The CDR3 covers 16 residues. Germline CDR1 and CDR2: SGHRS and YFSETQ. After removal of 0 bases from V and 1 base from J, the junction contained 3 bases not matched to a gene. The DNA of the CDR3 is TGCGCCAGCAGCTTGGGGGCTAGCGGGAGCCAAGAGACCCAGTACTTC. The encoded protein is CASSLGASGSQETQYF.

This clone was found once. This chain uses TRBV11-2 with TRBJ2-2; 7 nucleotides line up with TRBD2. The CDR3 is 16 residues long. Germline V gene lookup returns CDR1 SGHAT and CDR2 FQNNGV. V shed 1 base, J shed 7 bases, and the junction held 9 bases outside the gene matches. CDR3 in DNA: TGTGCCAGCAGCTTAGGACCGGGACTAAGGGGCGGGGAGCTGTTTTTT. It translates to CASSLGPGLRGGELFF.

This clone occurred once. This specimen includes other DNA sequences encoding the same CDR3. The chain links TRBV5-1 to TRBJ2-5, with D uncertain. V lost 0 bases, J lost 5 bases, and 8 bases lay in between. The CDR3 sequence is 13 residues long. Germline CDR1 reads SGHRS; CDR2 reads YFSETQ. CDR3 bases: TGCGCCAGCAGCTTGGCCCTAGGGGAGACCCAGTACTTC. Its protein product is CASSLALGETQYF.

CDR3 sequence: CASSLVAWADTGELFF. The CDR3 nucleotides are TGTGCCAGCAGCTTAGTAGCCTGGGCCGACACCGGGGAGCTGTTTTTT. The V gene is TRBV7-3, the J gene TRBJ2-2; D gene ambiguous. V was pared by 2 bases and J by 3 bases, with 13 bases between. The germline gives CDR1 SGHTA, CDR2 FQGTGA. The CDR3 sequence is 16 residues long.

CDR3: CASSLSRDPNTEAFF. As DNA, the CDR3 is TGTGCCAGCAGTTTATCGAGGGACCCGAACACTGAAGCTTTCTTT. The chain uses TRBV28 and TRBJ1-1; possibly TRBD1 for D (5 bases). V was clipped by 1 base and J by 1 base, with 10 bases between them. The CDR3 spans 15 residues. CDR1 MDHEN and CDR2 SYDVKM come from the germline V gene.

The chain uses TRBV21-1 and TRBJ2-7; the table's TRBD2 call for D was not verified on the DNA. TRBV21-1 constitutes a pseudogene. This CDR3 has 11 residues. The CDR3 nucleotides are TGTGCCAGCAGCATAATGGGACTACAGTACTTC. Protein sequence: CASSIMGLQYF.

The chain combines TRBV7-9 with TRBJ2-7; no clear D gene. Trimming took off 0 bases at V and 2 bases at J, with 8 bases between the two ends. Germline V gene lookup returns CDR1 SEHNR and CDR2 FQNEAQ (reference sequence). The CDR3 runs 14 residues. The DNA for the CDR3 is TGTGCCAGCAGCTTAGCGATCCAAACCTACGAGCAGTACTTC. This gives the protein CASSLAIQTYEQYF.

This clone was observed a single time. This sequence joins TRBV25-1 and TRBJ1-4; 8 nucleotides match TRBD1. CDR1 and CDR2 (germline): MGHDK, SYGVNS. This CDR3 is built from 14 residues. The V segment lost 6 bases and the J segment 8 bases; nucleotides outside the gene matches: 8. The CDR3 DNA sequence: TGTGCCAGCAGGGCTGACAGGGGTGAGGAAAAACTGTTTTTT. Its protein product is CASRADRGEEKLFF.

The chain combines TRBV7-9 with TRBJ1-1, with D tentatively TRBD1 (5 bases). The CDR3 is made up of 14 amino acids. V was clipped by 2 bases and J by 1 base, with 8 bases between them. CDR1 SEHNR and CDR2 FQNEAQ come from the germline V gene (reference sequence). CDR3 coding DNA: TGTGCCAGCAGCTTAACGGGGACGAACACTGAAGCTTTCTTT. Translating gives CASSLTGTNTEAFF.